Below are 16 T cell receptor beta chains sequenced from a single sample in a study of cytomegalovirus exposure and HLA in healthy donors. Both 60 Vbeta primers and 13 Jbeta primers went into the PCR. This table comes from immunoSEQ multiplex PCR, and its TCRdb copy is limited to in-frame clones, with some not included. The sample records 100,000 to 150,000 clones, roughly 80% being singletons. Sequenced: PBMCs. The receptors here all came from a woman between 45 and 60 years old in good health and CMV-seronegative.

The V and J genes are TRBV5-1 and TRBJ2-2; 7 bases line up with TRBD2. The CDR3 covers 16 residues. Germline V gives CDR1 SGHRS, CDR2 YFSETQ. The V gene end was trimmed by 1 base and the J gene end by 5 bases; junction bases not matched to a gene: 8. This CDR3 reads CASSLIPGGTTGELFF. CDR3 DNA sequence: TGCGCCAGCAGCTTGATACCCGGGGGGACTACCGGGGAGCTGTTTTTT.

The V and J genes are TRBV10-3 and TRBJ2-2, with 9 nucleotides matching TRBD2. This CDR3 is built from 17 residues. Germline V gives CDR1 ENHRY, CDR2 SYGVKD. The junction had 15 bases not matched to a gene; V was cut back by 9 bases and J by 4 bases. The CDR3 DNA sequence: TGTGCCATAGGAGGGGGTCACCTTAGCGGGAGCACCGGGGAGCTGTTTTTT. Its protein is CAIGGGHLSGSTGELFF.

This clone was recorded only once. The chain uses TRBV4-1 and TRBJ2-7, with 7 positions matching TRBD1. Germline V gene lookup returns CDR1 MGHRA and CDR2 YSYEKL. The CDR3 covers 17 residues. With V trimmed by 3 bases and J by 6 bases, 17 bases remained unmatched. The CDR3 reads CASSHEQTGTSLGEQYF. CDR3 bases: TGCGCCAGCAGCCACGAACAGACAGGGACCTCCCTTGGCGAGCAGTACTTC.

In DNA form, the CDR3 reads TGTGCCAGCAGTGAAAGAGAACTAGATCTGTCAACGCAGTATTTT. As protein: CASSERELDLSTQYF. The chain combines TRBV2 with TRBJ2-3; perhaps TRBD2 as D (5 bases). Per germline, CDR1 SNHLY and CDR2 FYNNEI. V lost 2 bases and J 9 bases, leaving 18 bases between the germline ends. This CDR3 has 15 residues.

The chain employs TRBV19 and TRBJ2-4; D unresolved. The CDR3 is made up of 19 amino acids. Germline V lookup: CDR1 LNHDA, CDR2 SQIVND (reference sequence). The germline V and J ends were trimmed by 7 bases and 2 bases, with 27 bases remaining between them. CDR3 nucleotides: TGTGCCAGTAAGGCCGAACAAGCAACCAGCGTATCTACCAAAAACATTCAGTACTTC. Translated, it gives CASKAEQATSVSTKNIQYF.

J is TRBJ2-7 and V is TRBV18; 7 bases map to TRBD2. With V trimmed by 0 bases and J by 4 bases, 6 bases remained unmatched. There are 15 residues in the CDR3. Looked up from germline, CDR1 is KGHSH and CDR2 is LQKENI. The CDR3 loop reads CASSPPAEGGYEQYF. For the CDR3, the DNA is TGTGCCAGCTCACCACCGGCGGAGGGAGGGTACGAGCAGTACTTC.

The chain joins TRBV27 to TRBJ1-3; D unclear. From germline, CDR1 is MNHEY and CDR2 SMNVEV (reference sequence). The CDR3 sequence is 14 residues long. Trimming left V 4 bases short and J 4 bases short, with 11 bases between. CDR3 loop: CASSSPLRGNTIYF. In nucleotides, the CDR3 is TGTGCCAGCAGTTCCCCGCTCAGGGGAAACACCATATATTTT.

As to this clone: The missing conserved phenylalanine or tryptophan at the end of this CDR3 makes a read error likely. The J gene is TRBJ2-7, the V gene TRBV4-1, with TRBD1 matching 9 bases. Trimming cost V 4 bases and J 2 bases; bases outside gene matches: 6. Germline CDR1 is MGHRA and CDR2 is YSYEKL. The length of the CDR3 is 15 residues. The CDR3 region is CASSPETGGPYEQYL. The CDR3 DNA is TGCGCCAGCAGCCCCGAGACAGGGGGACCCTACGAGCAGTACCTC.

CDR3 in DNA: TGTGCCAGCACCAGGGCCGGAAACACCATATATTTT. Amino acids: CASTRAGNTIYF. The rearrangement joins TRBV6-6 to TRBJ1-3, with D possibly matching TRBD1 (5 bases). Germline lookup yields CDR1 MNHNY and CDR2 SVGAGI (reference sequence). V lost 7 bases and J 4 bases, leaving 8 bases between the germline ends. The CDR3 runs to 12 residues.

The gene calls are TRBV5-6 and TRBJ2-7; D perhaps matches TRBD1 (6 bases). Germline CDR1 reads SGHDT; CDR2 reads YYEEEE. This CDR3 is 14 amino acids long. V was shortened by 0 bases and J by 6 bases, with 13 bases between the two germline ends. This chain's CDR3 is CASSLARTDSEQYF. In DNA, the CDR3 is TGTGCCAGCAGCTTGGCCCGGACAGATAGCGAGCAGTACTTC.

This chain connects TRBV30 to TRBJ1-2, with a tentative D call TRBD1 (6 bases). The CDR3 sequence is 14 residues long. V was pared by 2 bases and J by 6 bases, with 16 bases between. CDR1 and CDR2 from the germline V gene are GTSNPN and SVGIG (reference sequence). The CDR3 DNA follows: TGTGCCTGGAGTTCGACGTCGCAGGGGAATGGCTACACCTTC. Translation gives CAWSSTSQGNGYTF.

CDR3 protein: CASQTEGEVPYGYTF. The CDR3 DNA is TGTGCCAGCCAAACGGAAGGGGAAGTTCCCTATGGCTACACCTTC. The chain employs TRBV28 and TRBJ1-2; perhaps TRBD1 as D (5 bases). The CDR3 spans 15 residues. Deletions cut 8 bases from V and 4 bases from J, with 20 bases between. The germline CDR1 and CDR2 sequences are MDHEN and SYDVKM.

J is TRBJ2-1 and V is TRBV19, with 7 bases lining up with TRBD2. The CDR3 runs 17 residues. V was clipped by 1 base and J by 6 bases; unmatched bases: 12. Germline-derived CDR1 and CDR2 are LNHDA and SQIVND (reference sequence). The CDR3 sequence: CASSIVLEGRGGNEQFF. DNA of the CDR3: TGTGCCAGTAGTATAGTCCTCGAGGGTCGCGGGGGCAATGAGCAGTTCTTC.

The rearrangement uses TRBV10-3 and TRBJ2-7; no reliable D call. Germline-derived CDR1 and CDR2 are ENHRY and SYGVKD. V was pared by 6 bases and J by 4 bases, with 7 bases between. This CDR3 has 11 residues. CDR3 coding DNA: TGTGCCATCAGGAACTCGTACGAGCAGTACTTC. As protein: CAIRNSYEQYF.

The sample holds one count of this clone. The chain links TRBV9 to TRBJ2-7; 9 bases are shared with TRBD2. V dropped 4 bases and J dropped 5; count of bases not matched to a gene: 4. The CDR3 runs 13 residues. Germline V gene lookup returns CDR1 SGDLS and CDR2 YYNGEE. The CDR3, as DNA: TGTGCCAGCAGCCTAGCGGGAAGGAACGAGCAGTACTTC. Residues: CASSLAGRNEQYF.

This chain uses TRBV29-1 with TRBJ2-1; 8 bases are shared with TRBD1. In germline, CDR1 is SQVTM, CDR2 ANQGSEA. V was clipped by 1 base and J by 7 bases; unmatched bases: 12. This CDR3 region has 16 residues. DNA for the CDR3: TGCAGCGTTGAAGGAAGACGGACAGGGCAAGTAAATGAGCAGTTCTTC. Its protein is CSVEGRRTGQVNEQFF.